This T cell receptor (beta chain) was identified in a study of prognosis after radiotherapy for stage I lung cancer. Notes on the study in general: Patients with metastases reportedly showed TRBV and TRBJ gene usage that differed from patients without metastases.

This clonotype appeared many times. Its cognate antigen is unknown. The genomic DNA TCR beta CDR3 region underwent two rounds of multiplex PCR. Primers specific to each TRBV and TRBJ gene were used in first-round PCR. TCRdb called the multiplex PCR reads again in MiXCR, with one record for every CDR3 protein. The data contain about 59,000 distinct CDR3 sequences, around a quarter of them singletons. The CDR3 extends over 13 amino acids. The ends lost 5 bases at V and 5 bases at J; junction bases unmatched: 3. Germline CDR1 is MNHNS and CDR2 is SASEGT. The genes are TRBV6-1 and TRBJ2-7; 10 positions match TRBD1. The sequence was collected from a donor of 50 years or more with non-small cell lung cancer. The source material was PBMCs, sampled before or after stereotactic body radiation therapy (not recorded which). CDR3 in amino acids: CASSNGQGDEQYF. The CDR3 coding sequence is TGTGCCAGCAGTAATGGACAGGGGGACGAGCAGTACTTC.